This TCR beta chain appears in the sequencing data of a study of OX40 agonist ivuxolimab in advanced cancers. As for the study more broadly: Ivuxolimab, which targeted the costimulatory receptor OX40 (CD134), was an agonistic, fully human IgG2 monoclonal antibody. Patients were allowed to have had prior anti-PD-1, anti-PD-L1 or anti-CTLA-4 therapy, and more than 30% of the dose-escalation patients had previously received checkpoint inhibitors. Of the approximately 53 patients in dose escalation, about 20 had hepatocellular carcinoma, around 15 had melanoma, 9 had renal cell carcinoma and 9 had head and neck cancer. Peripheral TCRbeta sequencing was intended to test whether TCR sequence diversity was altered and clonal T-cell expansion was caused by ivuxolimab. The dose-escalation cohort was roughly 80% male with a mean age of approximately 60 years, ranging from roughly 23 to 80. The paper covers the monotherapy dose-escalation part of the phase I ivuxolimab trial, which included N ≈ 52 patients. Partial responses occurred in three dose-escalation patients, of whom one had hepatocellular carcinoma and two had cutaneous melanoma. Intravenous ivuxolimab was administered to patients every 2 weeks at six dose levels: 0.01, 0.1, 0.3, 1.5, 3 and 10 mg/kg. The paper as a whole reports these results and caveats: At doses of 0.1 to 3.0 mg/kg, clonal expansion of both CD4+ and CD8+ T cells in blood was seen between baseline and week 6. In the 0.1-3.0 mg/kg groups, partial responders had among the lowest normalized peripheral clonal expansion, particularly in CD8+ T cells. After ivuxolimab, more expanded clones were found on average in CD8+ T cells than in CD4+ T cells. The antigen specificity of the clonally expanded peripheral T cells was not determined. Low levels of normalized T-cell clonal expansion were also seen in some nonresponding patients.

Patients with a history of autoimmune disease or receiving systemic immunosuppression were excluded from the trial. Peripheral blood for TCR sequencing was drawn from every dose cohort at baseline, at cycle 4 day 1 and at cycle 7 day 1. The samples were drawn from a first-in-human, open-label, multicenter phase I dose-escalation trial of ivuxolimab. Adults with locally advanced or metastatic melanoma, renal cell, hepatocellular, or head and neck squamous cell carcinoma were enrolled in the trial. Before TCR sequencing, CD4+ and CD8+ T cells were separately sorted from peripheral blood. Turning to this clone: It has no known antigen specificity. No much larger clone exists at a distance of one base, and base qualities are not known.

Looking up the germline V gene yields CDR1 MNHEY and CDR2 SVGAGI. At the junction V is shortened by 1 base and J by 6 bases, with 7 bases in between. From the cysteine through the phenylalanine, the CDR3 covers 12 amino acids. Left in the record is the CDR3 DNA by itself, 36 bases read in frame from the first base. For sequencing of the TCRbeta CDR3 region, genomic DNA was extracted from the sorted cells. The immunoSEQ Assay was used for sequencing of TCRbeta CDR3 regions. What TCRdb holds here is the immuneACCESS table cut down to in-frame rearrangements. Part of the clones is not present; checked against another copy, under half of the missing clones reflect an unresolved V gene, and the others are unexplained. The sample table records 20,000 to 30,000 clones; almost 80% of these occur just once. The ten biggest clones cover roughly 12% of the sample.

Here the chain combines TRBV6-5 and TRBJ2-7, with the D gene not confidently named. Sequenced here: CD4+ or CD8+ T cells sorted from blood, sampled in a trial of the OX40 agonist ivuxolimab. This receptor was taken from an adult with an advanced solid tumor such as melanoma, head and neck, liver or kidney cancer. The CDR3 protein is CASSYYKGEQYF. The DNA sequence is TGTGCCAGCAGTTACTACAAGGGCGAGCAGTACTTC.